This TCR beta chain was found in a study of blood T cell repertoires in COVID-19. Study in general: The origin of the acute and convalescent COVID-19 samples was the United States, Italy and Spain. The cDNA or gDNA used as material had been derived from T cells, B-cell-depleted T cells, or PBMCs.

The table came from immunoSEQ multiplex PCR; TCRdb's copy has only in-frame clones and leaves some out. This table holds about 250,000 clones, about 91% found once. The receptor comes from a man older than 75 with acute or convalescent COVID-19. Material: peripheral blood.

Here the CDR3 DNA reads TGTGCCAGCAGTCGGGACAGGGGGAAGTGGAACACCGGGGAGCTGTTTTTT. Translating it yields CASSRDRGKWNTGELFF. V and J are TRBV6-2 or TRBV6-3 and TRBJ2-2, with 11 bases matching TRBD1. CDR1 MNHEY and CDR2 SVGEGT come from the germline V gene. Trimming cost V 5 bases and J 1 base; bases outside gene matches: 6. The CDR3 length is 17 residues.